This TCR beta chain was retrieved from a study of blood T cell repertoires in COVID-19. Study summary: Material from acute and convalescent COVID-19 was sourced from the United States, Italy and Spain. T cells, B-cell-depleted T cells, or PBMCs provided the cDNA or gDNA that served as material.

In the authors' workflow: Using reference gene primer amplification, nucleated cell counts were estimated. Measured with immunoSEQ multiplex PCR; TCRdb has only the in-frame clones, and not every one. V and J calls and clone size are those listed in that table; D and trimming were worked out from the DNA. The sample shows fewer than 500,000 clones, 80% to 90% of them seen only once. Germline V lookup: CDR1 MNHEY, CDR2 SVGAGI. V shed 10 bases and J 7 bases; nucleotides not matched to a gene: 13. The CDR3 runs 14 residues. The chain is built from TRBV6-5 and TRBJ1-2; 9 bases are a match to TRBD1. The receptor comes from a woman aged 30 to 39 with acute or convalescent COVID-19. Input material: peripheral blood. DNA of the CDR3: TGTGCCAACAAAGCAATGGGACAGGGTCGTGGCTACACCTTC. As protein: CANKAMGQGRGYTF.